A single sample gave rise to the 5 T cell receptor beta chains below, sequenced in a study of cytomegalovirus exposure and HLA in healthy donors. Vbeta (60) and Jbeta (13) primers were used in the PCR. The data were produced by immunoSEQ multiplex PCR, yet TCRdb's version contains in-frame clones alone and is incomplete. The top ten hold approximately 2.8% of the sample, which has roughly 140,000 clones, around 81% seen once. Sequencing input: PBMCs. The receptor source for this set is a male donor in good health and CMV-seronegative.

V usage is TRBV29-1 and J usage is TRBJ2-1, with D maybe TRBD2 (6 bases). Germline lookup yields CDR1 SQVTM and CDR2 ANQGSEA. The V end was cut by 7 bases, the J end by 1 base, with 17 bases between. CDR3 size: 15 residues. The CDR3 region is CSAGDGRGSYNEQFF. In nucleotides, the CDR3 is TGCAGCGCCGGGGACGGCCGGGGGTCCTACAATGAGCAGTTCTTC.

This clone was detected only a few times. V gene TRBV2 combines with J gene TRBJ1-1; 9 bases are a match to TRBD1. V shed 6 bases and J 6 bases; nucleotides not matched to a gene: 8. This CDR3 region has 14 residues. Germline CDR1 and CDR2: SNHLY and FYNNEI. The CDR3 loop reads CASRATGGYAEAFF. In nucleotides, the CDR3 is TGTGCCAGCAGGGCAACAGGGGGCTACGCTGAAGCTTTCTTT.

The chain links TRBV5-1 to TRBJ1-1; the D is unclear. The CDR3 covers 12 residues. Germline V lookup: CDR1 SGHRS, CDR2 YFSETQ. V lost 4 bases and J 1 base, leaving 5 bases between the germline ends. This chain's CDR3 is CASSEGNTEAFF. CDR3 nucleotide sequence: TGCGCCAGCAGCGAGGGGAACACTGAAGCTTTCTTT.

The CDR3 loop reads CASTLRGTGWTEAFF. In DNA, the CDR3 is TGTGCCAGCACCTTAAGGGGAACAGGATGGACTGAAGCTTTCTTT. The V gene is TRBV2, the J gene TRBJ1-1, with D possibly matching TRBD1 (5 bases). The CDR3 sequence is 15 residues long. The V end lost 7 bases, the J end lost 5 bases, and 20 bases lay between the germline ends. The V gene's germline CDR1 is SNHLY and CDR2 FYNNEI.

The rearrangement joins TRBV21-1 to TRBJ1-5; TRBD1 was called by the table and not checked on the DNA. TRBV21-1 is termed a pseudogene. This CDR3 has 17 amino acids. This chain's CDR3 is CASSKGGTQNPEQPQHF. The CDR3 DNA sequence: TGTGCCAGCAGCAAAGGTGGGACACAAAACCCCGAACAGCCCCAGCATTTT.